These 8 T cell receptor beta chains were sequenced from one sample in a study of blood T cells in healthy people across ages. A second PCR of about 6 to 12 cycles used a sample-barcoded 5' primer and a J-beta primer mix. TCRdb re-derived calls from the 5' RACE reads in MiXCR, one entry per CDR3 protein. Here the sample spans some 930,000 distinct CDR3 sequences, almost 30% being singletons. The data were also submitted as part of a second study, on T cells of mothers and their children.

Sequencing input: blood. The receptors shown here come from a woman aged 40 to 49 in good health.

This rearrangement joins TRBV11-1 to TRBJ2-1; D possibly matches TRBD1 or TRBD2 (5 bases each). The DNA end is more similar to TRBJ2-7, so the J call may be wrong. Germline CDR1 and CDR2: SGHAT and FQDESV (reference sequence). The CDR3 spans 15 residues. CDR3 coding DNA: TGTGCCAGCAGCTTACGGGGCAGCTCCTACAATGAGCAGTACGTC. It yields the protein CASSLRGSSYNEQYV.

The V call is TRBV7-9, the J call TRBJ1-1; no reliable D call. CDR1 and CDR2 from the germline V gene are SEHNR and FQNEAQ (reference sequence). V was trimmed by 4 bases and J by 5 bases, leaving 11 bases between them. CDR3 length: 13 amino acids. The CDR3 loop reads CASSSYNDTEAFF. The CDR3, as DNA: TGTGCCAGCAGCTCCTACAATGATACTGAAGCTTTCTTT.

This clonotype has only a few counts. The rearrangement uses TRBV28 and TRBJ1-2; D call uncertain. Germline V gives CDR1 MDHEN, CDR2 SYDVKM. With 8 bases removed from V and 6 bases from J, the gap between germline ends came to 10 bases. CDR3 length equals 11 residues. The CDR3 loop reads CASSLLNGYTF. The CDR3 DNA sequence: TGTGCCAGCTCCCTCTTAAATGGCTACACCTTC.

The chain employs TRBV7-2 and TRBJ1-6; 8 bases match TRBD1. The length of the CDR3 is 17 residues. In germline, CDR1 is SGHTA, CDR2 FQGNSA. V shed 1 base and J 7 bases; nucleotides not matched to a gene: 9. The CDR3 loop reads CASSLGGQGVRNSPLHF. In DNA, the CDR3 is TGTGCCAGCAGCTTAGGAGGACAGGGAGTAAGGAATTCACCCCTCCACTTT.

This clonotype was recorded many times. V is TRBV28 and J is TRBJ2-1; possibly TRBD1 for D (6 bases). The CDR3 has 15 amino acids. Trimming removed 3 bases at V and 7 bases at J, with 16 bases between. Germline CDR1 and CDR2: MDHEN and SYDVKM. CDR3 in DNA: TGTGCCAGCAGTTTTGATAACAGGGCAGTAAATGAGCAGTTCTTC. Its protein is CASSFDNRAVNEQFF.

The chain employs TRBV7-3 and TRBJ2-5; TRBD2 agrees at 9 bases. This CDR3 is built from 16 residues. The V gene end was trimmed by 5 bases and the J gene end by 11 bases; junction bases not matched to a gene: 18. CDR1 and CDR2 from the germline V gene are SGHTA and FQGTGA. The CDR3 protein is CASSPSGSGGYNEQYF. The CDR3 DNA reads as TGTGCCAGCAGCCCTTCAGGTAGCGGGGGTTACAATGAGCAGTACTTC.

This clonotype was seen more than once but under ten times. V is TRBV15 and J is TRBJ1-5; the D is unclear. V dropped 0 bases and J dropped 7 bases, with 7 bases sitting between them. Per germline, CDR1 LNHNV and CDR2 YYDKDF (reference sequence). This CDR3 is built from 13 residues. The CDR3 DNA reads TGTGCCACCAGCAGAGATCGGGAGCAGCCCCAGCATTTT. Its protein product is CATSRDREQPQHF.

This clonotype was found many times. The gene calls are TRBV4-3 and TRBJ2-3; no clear D gene. V shed 4 bases and J shed 0 bases, with 11 bases lying between them. Germline V gives CDR1 LGHNA, CDR2 YSLEER. The CDR3 totals 15 residues. The CDR3 spells CASSPESRSTDTQYF. CDR3 nucleotides: TGCGCCAGCAGCCCAGAATCTAGAAGCACAGATACGCAGTATTTT.